This TCR beta chain was captured in a study of blood T cell repertoires in COVID-19. The repertoire was sequenced with immunoSEQ multiplex PCR; TCRdb's copy has only in-frame clones and lacks some. The data contain a few hundred thousand clones, around 86% of them singletons. This TCR came from a woman aged 40 to 49 who had recovered from COVID-19. Sequenced: peripheral blood.

The CDR3 bases are TGTGCCAGCAGTCCACGGGACATCTTAGCCTACGAGCAGTACTTC. It yields the protein CASSPRDILAYEQYF. The chain links TRBV27 to TRBJ2-7; D is perhaps TRBD1 (6 bases). Germline values: CDR1 MNHEY, CDR2 SMNVEV (reference sequence). CDR3 length: 15 amino acids. Trimming pared 5 bases from V and 2 bases from J, leaving 16 bases between.